This T cell receptor beta chain is drawn from a study of T cell responses to AZD1222 COVID-19 vaccine. General study points: Sampling that yielded the repertoires occurred only after the peak T cell response. Spike-specific TCR breadth and depth rose after two AZD1222 doses. In a largely white British group with more females than males, clonal diversity was possibly underestimated. Nearly half of unique spike-specific TCRs reportedly avoided B.1.351 and B.1.1.7 mutated regions.

A remark on this clone: The antigen remains unidentified.

Sequencing used immunoSEQ multiplex PCR; TCRdb keeps in-frame clones, though not all of them. The sample shows some 150,000 clones, and under 2.5% sits with its ten largest clones. The trim removed 2 bases at V and 2 bases at J, leaving 6 bases unmatched. The CDR3 extends over 16 amino acids. In germline, CDR1 is SNHLY, CDR2 FYNNEI. The sequenced sample consisted of peripheral blood. The chain uses TRBV2 and TRBJ1-5; 7 positions match TRBD1. This receptor was obtained from an adult in good health. CDR3 protein: CASSEKGAFGNQPQHF. CDR3 in DNA: TGTGCCAGCAGTGAAAAGGGGGCGTTCGGCAATCAGCCCCAGCATTTT.